What follows are 30 T cell receptor beta chains derived from one specimen sequenced in a study of T cells after yellow fever vaccination. One entry per CDR3 protein results from TCRdb running MiXCR on the 5' RACE reads. This table has about 130,000 distinct CDR3 sequences, under 8% appearing once. The material was CD4+ T cells sorted from PBMCs, obtained 10 days after the yellow fever booster vaccination. These receptors were obtained from a young man who received the YFV17D yellow fever vaccine.

At least ten counts were recorded for this clonotype. The chain couples TRBV6-2 or TRBV6-3 to TRBJ2-4; tentative D call: TRBD2 (6 bases). CDR1 and CDR2 (germline): MNHEY, SVGEGT. V was shortened by 7 bases and J by 6 bases, with 16 bases between the two germline ends. This CDR3 contains 14 residues. CDR3 in amino acids: CASTEPKEGNIQYF. CDR3 nucleotides: TGTGCCAGCACGGAGCCTAAGGAGGGAAACATTCAGTACTTC.

This clonotype showed up many times. V is TRBV9 and J is TRBJ2-7; 8 positions agree with TRBD2. In germline, CDR1 is SGDLS, CDR2 YYNGEE. The junction had 6 bases not matched to a gene; V was cut back by 0 bases and J by 1 base. The CDR3 sequence is 16 residues long. The CDR3 reads CASSVAPSGYSYEQYF. In nucleotides, the CDR3 is TGTGCCAGCAGCGTAGCGCCTAGCGGGTATTCCTACGAGCAGTACTTC. Complete variable domain (other parts from reference TRBV9 and TRBJ2-7): DSGVTQTPKHLITATGQRVTLRCSPRSGDLSVYWYQQSLDQGLQFLIQYYNGEERAKGNILERFSAQQFPDLHSELNLSSLELGDSALYFCASSVAPSGYSYEQYFGPGTRLTVT.

In the case of this clonotype: Being one base from a much bigger clone, this may be a read error. This chain links TRBV20-1 with TRBJ2-1; TRBD2 matches 12 bases. In germline, CDR1 is DFQATT, CDR2 SNEGSKA (reference sequence). The CDR3 spans 15 residues. The CDR3 DNA is TGCGGTGCTAGAGAAAAACTAGCGGGGGGAAATGAGCAGTTCTTC. Encoded protein: CGAREKLAGGNEQFF.

This clonotype was recorded many times. V is TRBV10-3 and J is TRBJ2-3; D unresolved. Germline V gene sequence: CDR1 ENHRY, CDR2 SYGVKD. V was cut by 10 bases and J by 0 bases, with 17 bases left in between. The CDR3 length is 15 residues. In DNA, the CDR3 is TGTGCCACCAACTCTGGCGCGACTAGCACAGATACGCAGTATTTT. This translates into CATNSGATSTDTQYF.

The table lists this clonotype with many counts. V usage is TRBV10-2 and J usage is TRBJ1-1, with D maybe TRBD1 (5 bases). Germline V lookup: CDR1 WSHSY, CDR2 SAAADI. The CDR3 sequence is 15 residues long. Trimming took off 5 bases at V and 5 bases at J, with 18 bases between the two ends. The CDR3 region is CASSFSGQGRTEAFF. The CDR3 coding sequence is TGCGCCAGCAGTTTCAGTGGTCAGGGTAGGACTGAAGCTTTCTTT.

This clonotype has only one observation. The chain uses TRBV12-3 or TRBV12-4 and TRBJ2-2; 12 bases are a match to TRBD1. The J segment lost 3 bases and the V segment lost 11 bases, leaving 13 bases of the junction unmatched. The CDR3 sequence is 17 residues long. This CDR3 is CALSRDRGLLYTGELFF. The CDR3 region has the DNA TGTGCCCTCAGCCGGGACAGGGGGCTTTTGTACACCGGGGAGCTGTTTTTT.

With regard to this clonotype: Given a much more abundant clone one base away, this may be a read error. CDR3 nucleotide sequence: TGTGCCAGCCAAATCCGGGCTAGCGAACAAGAGACCCAGTACTTC. It translates to CASQIRASEQETQYF. The chain recombines TRBV5-5 with TRBJ2-5; tentative D call: TRBD2 (6 bases). V lost 7 bases and J lost 2, with 18 bases in between. The V gene's germline CDR1 is SGHKS and CDR2 YYEKEE (reference sequence). CDR3 size: 15 residues.

This clonotype was recorded many times. The chain is built from TRBV6-5 and TRBJ2-1, with 7 nucleotides matching TRBD2. The CDR3 runs to 15 residues. Trimming at V came to 1 base and at J to 1 base, leaving 1 base not matched to a gene. Germline CDR1 and CDR2: MNHEY and SVGAGI. CDR3 sequence: CASSYWRGSYNEQFF. The CDR3 DNA is TGTGCCAGCAGTTACTGGCGGGGGTCCTACAATGAGCAGTTCTTC.

This clonotype was detected many times. This chain joins TRBV5-6 and TRBJ2-7; D is perhaps TRBD2 (5 bases). The V end was cut by 2 bases, the J end by 9 bases, with 12 bases between. Germline CDR1 and CDR2: SGHDT and YYEEEE. There are 12 residues in the CDR3. The CDR3 loop is CASSLTGEGQYF. CDR3 bases: TGTGCCAGCAGCTTAACCGGAGAGGGGCAGTACTTC.

The chain recombines TRBV5-4 with TRBJ2-1; 7 positions agree with TRBD2. The J segment lost 5 bases and the V segment lost 3 bases, leaving 17 bases of the junction unmatched. CDR3 size: 18 residues. In germline, CDR1 is SGHNT, CDR2 YYREEE (reference sequence). CDR3 region: CASSSLNLQRGLNNEQFF. CDR3 in DNA: TGTGCCAGCAGCTCCCTAAACCTCCAGCGGGGTCTTAACAATGAGCAGTTCTTC.

This clonotype was counted at least ten times. J is TRBJ2-7 and V is TRBV5-1, with TRBD2 as a possible D gene (6 bases). V dropped 3 bases and J dropped 1 base, with 11 bases sitting between them. The CDR3 runs 14 residues. CDR1 is SGHRS and CDR2 is YFSETQ in the germline V gene. The CDR3 region is CASSWGVSSYEQYF. The CDR3 nucleotides are TGCGCCAGCAGCTGGGGGGTATCATCCTACGAGCAGTACTTC. Full variable domain (rest looked up from reference TRBV5-1 and TRBJ2-7): KAGVTQTPRYLIKTRGQQVTLSCSPISGHRSVSWYQQTPGQGLQFLFEYFSETQRNKGNFPGRFSGRQFSNSRSEMNVSTLELGDSALYLCASSWGVSSYEQYFGPGTRLTVT.

This clonotype was counted ten times or more. The chain uses TRBV20-1 and TRBJ2-5, with 7 nucleotides matching TRBD2. Per the germline V gene, CDR1 is DFQATT and CDR2 is SNEGSKA (reference sequence). This CDR3 is 12 amino acids long. The J segment lost 5 bases and the V segment lost 3 bases, leaving 3 bases of the junction unmatched. The CDR3 nucleotides are TGCAGTGCTAGGACTAGCCATGAGACCCAGTACTTC. Its protein product is CSARTSHETQYF.

This chain links TRBV19 with TRBJ1-1; tentative D call: TRBD1 (6 bases). Germline CDR1 is LNHDA and CDR2 is SQIVND (reference sequence). The CDR3 consists of 13 residues. Between the trimmed V and J ends, which lost 4 bases and 11 bases, there was a span of 17 bases. The CDR3 DNA sequence: TGTGCCAGTAGTACCCGCGACAGGACCATCGCTTTCTTT. Translation: CASSTRDRTIAFF. Supplemented by reference TRBV19 and TRBJ1-1, the full variable domain reads DGGITQSPKYLFRKEGQNVTLSCEQNLNHDAMYWYRQDPGQGLRLIYYSQIVNDFQKGDIAEGYSVSREKKESFPLTVTSAQKNPTAFYLCASSTRDRTIAFFGQGTRLTVV.

This clonotype was recorded many times. The rearrangement links TRBV6-5 to TRBJ2-1; D unclear. There are 14 residues in the CDR3. Looked up from germline, CDR1 is MNHEY and CDR2 is SVGAGI. With 0 bases removed from V and 3 bases from J, the gap between germline ends came to 6 bases. For the CDR3, the DNA is TGTGCCAGCAGTTACTCGGGCTACTACAATGAGCAGTTCTTC. Protein: CASSYSGYYNEQFF.

In this sample, this clonotype turned up many times. This sequence joins TRBV29-1 and TRBJ2-5; 9 nucleotides match TRBD2. The V and J ends lost 5 bases and 5 bases, in that order; junction bases with no gene match: 3. The germline CDR1 and CDR2 sequences are SQVTM and ANQGSEA. The CDR3 sequence is 12 residues long. This CDR3 is CSVLAGAETQYF. DNA of the CDR3: TGCAGCGTTTTAGCGGGAGCTGAGACCCAGTACTTC.

The genes are TRBV7-9 and TRBJ2-3, with TRBD2 matching over 11 bases. CDR1 is SEHNR and CDR2 is FQNEAQ in the germline V gene (reference sequence). V trimming: 4 bases; J trimming: 1 base; junction bases outside the gene matches: 7. The CDR3 sequence is 17 residues long. For the CDR3, the DNA is TGTGCCAGCAGCTCAGATAGCGGGAGGGCCCGCACAGATACGCAGTATTTT. Amino acid sequence: CASSSDSGRARTDTQYF.

This clonotype was counted ten times or more. The chain joins TRBV7-2 to TRBJ2-7, with 7 nucleotides matching TRBD1. This CDR3 has 16 residues. V shed 5 bases and J 6 bases; nucleotides not matched to a gene: 16. Germline lookup yields CDR1 SGHTA and CDR2 FQGNSA. The CDR3 sequence is CASSAAQTGNLGEQYF. The DNA for the CDR3 is TGTGCCAGCAGCGCCGCACAGACAGGGAACCTTGGCGAGCAGTACTTC.

This clonotype was seen repeatedly, ten times or more. The gene calls are TRBV5-1 and TRBJ2-3, with D tentatively TRBD1 (6 bases). CDR1 and CDR2 from the germline V gene are SGHRS and YFSETQ. V shed 3 bases and J shed 4 bases, with 21 bases lying between them. This CDR3 has 17 residues. CDR3 amino acids: CASSSQQTRRQADTQYF. CDR3 bases: TGCGCCAGCAGCTCGCAGCAAACTAGGAGACAGGCAGATACGCAGTATTTT.

About this clonotype itself: This may come from a read error, since a much larger clone is one base off. This chain joins TRBV10-3 and TRBJ2-5; 8 nucleotides align to TRBD2. V shed 6 bases and J 1 base; nucleotides not matched to a gene: 4. The length of the CDR3 is 14 residues. The germline gives CDR1 ENHRY, CDR2 SYGVKD. The CDR3 here is CAISPGGPQETQYF. CDR3 DNA: TGTGCCATCAGCCCGGGGGGGCCCCAAGAGACCCAGTACTTC.

This clonotype appeared a few times. The chain joins TRBV5-1 to TRBJ2-5; possible D gene TRBD2, 6 bases. V gave up 4 bases and J gave up 4 bases, with 14 bases separating them. CDR1 and CDR2 from the germline V gene are SGHRS and YFSETQ. The CDR3 length is 14 residues. The CDR3 reads CASSPPRAGETQYF. The CDR3 nucleotides read TGCGCCAGCAGCCCCCCTAGAGCGGGAGAGACCCAGTACTTC.

In its sample, this clonotype was seen many times. This chain connects TRBV7-2 to TRBJ1-3, with TRBD1 matching over 8 bases. The ends lost 5 bases at V and 4 bases at J; junction bases unmatched: 4. The CDR3 loop spans 14 amino acids. Germline CDR1 SGHTA, CDR2 FQGNSA. The CDR3 DNA follows: TGTGCCAGCAGCCAGGGGGCGCGGGGAAACACCATATATTTT. Encoded protein: CASSQGARGNTIYF.

There are many counts of this clonotype. This chain links TRBV20-1 with TRBJ2-7; perhaps TRBD1 as D (5 bases). CDR1 DFQATT and CDR2 SNEGSKA come from the germline V gene (reference sequence). CDR3 length: 12 residues. V lost 3 bases and J 6 bases, leaving 12 bases between the germline ends. As DNA, the CDR3 is TGCAGTGCTAGGACAGACACGTTCGAGCAGTACTTC. Encoded protein: CSARTDTFEQYF.

In its sample, this clonotype was seen many times. One junction end does not reproduce the germline sequence, and a read error may be involved. The chain employs TRBV7-7 and TRBJ2-5; D is tentatively TRBD1 or TRBD2 (6 bases each). Germline CDR1 reads SSHAT; CDR2 reads FNYEAQ (reference sequence). This CDR3 has 14 residues. CDR3: CASSPRGVGETQYF. CDR3 coding DNA: TGTGCTAGCAGCCCGAGGGGGGTTGGAGAGACCCAGTACTTC.

The chain links TRBV7-9 to TRBJ1-4, with D tentatively TRBD1 (6 bases). Germline CDR1 reads SEHNR; CDR2 reads FQNEAQ (reference sequence). Between the trimmed V and J ends, which lost 5 bases and 8 bases, there was a span of 15 bases. The CDR3 is made up of 14 amino acids. The CDR3 loop reads CASSDRTRQEKLFF. In DNA form, the CDR3 reads TGTGCCAGCAGCGACAGGACCCGGCAGGAAAAACTGTTTTTT.

This clonotype was found many times. The chain has TRBV7-2 and TRBJ2-1; TRBD2 might be the D (6 bases). CDR1 and CDR2 from the germline V gene are SGHTA and FQGNSA. The V and J ends lost 7 bases and 3 bases respectively, with 16 bases between them. The CDR3 spans 15 residues. DNA of the CDR3: TGTGCCAGCAATCCAGCCGGAGGGTTCTACAATGAGCAGTTCTTC. Protein sequence: CASNPAGGFYNEQFF.

In this sample, this clonotype turned up many times. The chain's CDR3 is CASSPQAGVAEAFF. The CDR3 nucleotides are TGTGCCAGCAGCCCTCAGGCAGGGGTTGCTGAAGCTTTCTTT. The chain joins TRBV12-3 or TRBV12-4 to TRBJ1-1, with a possible D match to TRBD1 (6 bases). Trimming pared 6 bases from V and 6 bases from J, leaving 17 bases between. The CDR3 is 14 residues long.

This clonotype was seen repeatedly, ten times or more. The chain joins TRBV21-1 to TRBJ2-4. TRBV21-1 is termed a pseudogene. This CDR3 region has 15 residues. The CDR3 nucleotides are TGTGCCAGCAGGGGAACGAGGTTAGCCAAAAACATTCAGTACTTC. It specifies CASRGTRLAKNIQYF.

This clonotype showed up many times. The rearrangement uses TRBV28 and TRBJ2-7, with TRBD1 identical over 7 bases. This CDR3 is 14 amino acids long. Germline V gene sequence: CDR1 MDHEN, CDR2 SYDVKM. V shed 4 bases and J 5 bases; nucleotides not matched to a gene: 8. CDR3: CASSSSTGRNEQYF. In nucleotides, the CDR3 is TGTGCCAGCAGTTCCTCGACAGGGCGCAACGAGCAGTACTTC.

This chain joins TRBV5-1 and TRBJ1-2; D remains ambiguous. Trimming removed 4 bases from V and 0 bases from J, with 10 bases in between. Germline CDR1 SGHRS, CDR2 YFSETQ. CDR3 length: 14 residues. The CDR3: CASSETITNYGYTF. The CDR3 DNA sequence: TGCGCCAGCAGCGAGACAATCACTAACTATGGCTACACCTTC. Full variable domain (remainder filled in from reference TRBV5-1 and TRBJ1-2): KAGVTQTPRYLIKTRGQQVTLSCSPISGHRSVSWYQQTPGQGLQFLFEYFSETQRNKGNFPGRFSGRQFSNSRSEMNVSTLELGDSALYLCASSETITNYGYTFGSGTRLTVV.

This clonotype was seen ten or more times. The chain employs TRBV23-1 and TRBJ2-1; TRBD2 is a possible D gene (6 bases). TRBV23-1 carries the ORF label, with uncertain function. The CDR3 has 15 residues. Trimming pared 2 bases from V and 4 bases from J, leaving 12 bases between. The CDR3 nucleotides read TGCGCCAGCAGTCAACCTCGGGAGTGGTACAATGAGCAGTTCTTC. It specifies CASSQPREWYNEQFF.